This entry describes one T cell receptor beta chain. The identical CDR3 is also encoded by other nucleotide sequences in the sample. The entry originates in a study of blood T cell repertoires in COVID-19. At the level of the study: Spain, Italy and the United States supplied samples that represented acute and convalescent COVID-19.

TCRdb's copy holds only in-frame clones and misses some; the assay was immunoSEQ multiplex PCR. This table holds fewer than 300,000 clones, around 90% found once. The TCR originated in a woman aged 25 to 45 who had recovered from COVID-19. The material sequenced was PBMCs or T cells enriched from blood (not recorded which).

The CDR3 coding sequence is TGTGCCACCAGTGACCCTAGAACGGGTGGCACTGAAGCTTTCTTT. It encodes CATSDPRTGGTEAFF. The chain couples TRBV24-1 to TRBJ1-1, with D uncertain. Trimming stripped 4 bases from V and 4 bases from J, with 15 bases between. The CDR3 sequence is 15 residues long. Germline values: CDR1 KGHDR, CDR2 SFDVKD.